These 6 T cell receptor beta chains came from one sample sequenced in a study of type 1 regulatory T cells. MiXCR, applied by TCRdb to the reads, yields one record per CDR3 protein. The sample includes 60,000 to 70,000 distinct CDR3 sequences, around 49% seen only once; the top ten take about 2%. For these receptors, no antigen is known. The sample taken for sequencing was cultured non-Tr1 T cells, either the whole culture or a sorted T cell fraction (not recorded which). The source of these receptors is a human donor in good health.

The rearrangement uses TRBV25-1 and TRBJ2-2; 8 bases agree with TRBD1. Per germline, CDR1 MGHDK and CDR2 SYGVNS. The V segment lost 5 bases and the J segment 6 bases; nucleotides outside the gene matches: 11. CDR3 size: 16 residues. CDR3 coding DNA: TGTGCCAGCAGTTCTTTGGACAGGGCAGTTCCCGGGGAGCTGTTTTTT. This translates into CASSSLDRAVPGELFF.

The CDR3 loop reads CASSISATAYHSNQPQHF. The CDR3 nucleotides are TGTGCCAGTAGTATCTCCGCTACGGCCTACCATAGCAATCAGCCCCAGCATTTT. This chain joins TRBV19 and TRBJ1-5; D call uncertain. Trimming stripped 3 bases from V and 0 bases from J, with 18 bases between. The CDR3 length is 18 residues. The germline V gene encodes CDR1 LNHDA and CDR2 SQIVND (reference sequence). Complete variable domain (other parts from reference TRBV19 and TRBJ1-5): DGGITQSPKYLFRKEGQNVTLSCEQNLNHDAMYWYRQDPGQGLRLIYYSQIVNDFQKGDIAEGYSVSREKKESFPLTVTSAQKNPTAFYLCASSISATAYHSNQPQHFGDGTRLSIL.

The chain carries TRBV7-2 and TRBJ1-3; D remains unclear. CDR1 SGHTA and CDR2 FQGNSA come from the germline V gene. The CDR3 consists of 16 residues. Trimming stripped 5 bases from V and 0 bases from J, with 14 bases between. DNA for the CDR3: TGTGCCAGCAGCGCAGACACTCACCTCTCTGGAAACACCATATATTTT. Its translation is CASSADTHLSGNTIYF.

This clonotype has a count of ten or more. The V and J genes are TRBV4-3 and TRBJ1-2; D is perhaps TRBD1 (5 bases). Trimming left V 0 bases short and J 6 bases short, with 14 bases between. Germline-derived CDR1 and CDR2 are LGHNA and YSLEER. The length of the CDR3 is 15 residues. The CDR3 DNA sequence: TGCGCCAGCAGCCAAGATCCCAAAGGGACCAATGGCTACACCTTC. Translating it yields CASSQDPKGTNGYTF.

The chain is built from TRBV20-1 and TRBJ1-1; weak D call: TRBD1 (6 bases). The V and J ends lost 5 bases and 5 bases respectively, with 18 bases between them. This CDR3 is built from 14 residues. CDR1 is DFQATT and CDR2 is SNEGSKA in the germline V gene (reference sequence). CDR3 coding DNA: TGCAGTGCTCAGATAGGGGGTACGGGGACTGAAGCTTTCTTT. Translation gives CSAQIGGTGTEAFF.

This chain links TRBV15 with TRBJ1-2; 12 bases fit TRBD1. Germline assignment: CDR1 LNHNV and CDR2 YYDKDF (reference sequence). Germline trimming cut 3 bases from V and 8 bases from J; bases unmatched to any gene: 10. The CDR3 has 16 amino acids. The CDR3 DNA sequence: TGTGCCACCAGCAGGGGCCTGGGACAGGGGGCGTGGGGCTACACCTTC. Protein: CATSRGLGQGAWGYTF.